This paragraph reports one T cell receptor beta chain. The antigen is undetermined. CDR1 SGHDN and CDR2 FVKESK come from the germline V gene. V was trimmed by 4 bases and J by 2 bases, leaving 16 bases between them. The CDR3 has 16 residues. The table came from immunoSEQ multiplex PCR; TCRdb's copy has only in-frame clones and leaves some out. The profile shows approximately 70,000 clones, roughly 91% of them singletons. The sample belongs to a study of T cell responses to AZD1222 COVID-19 vaccine. Whole-study findings and limits: Donors were mostly white British, more females; clonal diversity possibly underestimated. Vaccine-associated CD4 TCRs ranged over spike, dominating at 160-218 and 743-854. With two AZD1222 doses given, Spike-specific TCR breadth and depth both rose.

This sample comprised peripheral blood, obtained on day 0 of AZD1222 vaccination. This receptor was identified in an adult in good health. The chain combines TRBV14 with TRBJ2-3; no clear D. The CDR3 DNA is TGTGCCAGCAGCCCGACGCGAAGGGCCTTCACAGATACGCAGTATTTT. Its protein product is CASSPTRRAFTDTQYF.